This entry is about one TCR beta chain. The record originates from a study of blood T cell repertoires in COVID-19. Using immunoSEQ multiplex PCR, the repertoire was profiled, and TCRdb retains in-frame clones only, with some absent. The sample records over 200,000 clones, roughly nine tenths being singletons. Germline CDR1 and CDR2: SGDLS and YYNGEE. The CDR3 is 13 residues long. V lost 0 bases to trimming and J lost 16 bases, with 17 bases between them. Source material: peripheral blood. The chain recombines TRBV9 with TRBJ2-1, with a tentative D call TRBD1 (6 bases). The source of this sequence is a young woman who had recovered from COVID-19. The CDR3 DNA sequence: TGTGCCAGCAGCGTAGGAATGATACAGGGTTTATTCTTC. Translation: CASSVGMIQGLFF.